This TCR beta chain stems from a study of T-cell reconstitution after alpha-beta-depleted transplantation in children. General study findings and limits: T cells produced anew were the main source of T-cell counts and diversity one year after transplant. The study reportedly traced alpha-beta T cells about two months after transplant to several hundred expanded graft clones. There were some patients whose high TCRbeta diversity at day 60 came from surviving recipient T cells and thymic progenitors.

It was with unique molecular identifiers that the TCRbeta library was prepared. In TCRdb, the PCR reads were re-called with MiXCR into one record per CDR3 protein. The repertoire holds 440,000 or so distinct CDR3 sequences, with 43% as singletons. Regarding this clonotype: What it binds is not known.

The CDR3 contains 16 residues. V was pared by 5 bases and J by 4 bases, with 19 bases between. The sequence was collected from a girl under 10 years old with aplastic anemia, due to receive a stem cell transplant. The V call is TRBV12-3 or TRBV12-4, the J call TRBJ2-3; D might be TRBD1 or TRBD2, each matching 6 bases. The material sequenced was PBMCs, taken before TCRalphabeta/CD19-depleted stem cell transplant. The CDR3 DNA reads TGTGCCAGCAGTCTCTTGGGTAGGGGGGCCGCAGATACGCAGTATTTT. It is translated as CASSLLGRGAADTQYF.